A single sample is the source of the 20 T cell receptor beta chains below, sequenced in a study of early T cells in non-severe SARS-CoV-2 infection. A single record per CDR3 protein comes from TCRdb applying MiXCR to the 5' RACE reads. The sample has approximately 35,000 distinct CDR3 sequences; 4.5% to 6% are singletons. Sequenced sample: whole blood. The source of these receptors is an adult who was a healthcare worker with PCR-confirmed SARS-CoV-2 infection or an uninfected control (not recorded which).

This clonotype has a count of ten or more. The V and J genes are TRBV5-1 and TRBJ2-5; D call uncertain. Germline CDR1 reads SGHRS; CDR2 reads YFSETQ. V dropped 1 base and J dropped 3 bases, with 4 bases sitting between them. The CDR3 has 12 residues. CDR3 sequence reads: CASSLNEETQYF. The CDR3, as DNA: TGCGCCAGCAGCTTGAATGAAGAGACCCAGTACTTC.

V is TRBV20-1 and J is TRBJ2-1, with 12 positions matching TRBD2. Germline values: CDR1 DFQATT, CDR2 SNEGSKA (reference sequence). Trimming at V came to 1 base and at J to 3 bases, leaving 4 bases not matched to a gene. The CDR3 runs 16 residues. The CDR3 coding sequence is TGCAGTGCTAGAGCCACGGGACTAGCGGGCTACAATGAGCAGTTCTTC. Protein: CSARATGLAGYNEQFF.

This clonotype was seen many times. The CDR3 DNA follows: TGTGCCAGCAGCCACAGCTACGAGCAGTACTTC. This gives the protein CASSHSYEQYF. This rearrangement joins TRBV3-1 to TRBJ2-7; the D is unclear. Trimming stripped 3 bases from V and 3 bases from J, with 3 bases between. Germline V gene sequence: CDR1 LGHDT, CDR2 YNNKEL (reference sequence). This CDR3 has 11 residues.

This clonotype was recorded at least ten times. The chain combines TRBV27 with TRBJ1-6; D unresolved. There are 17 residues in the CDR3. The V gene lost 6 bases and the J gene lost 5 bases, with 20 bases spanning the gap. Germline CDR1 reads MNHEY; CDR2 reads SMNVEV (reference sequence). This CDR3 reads CASSGVEVLVDNSPLHF. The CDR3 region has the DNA TGTGCCAGCAGCGGGGTTGAAGTTCTGGTGGATAATTCACCCCTCCACTTT.

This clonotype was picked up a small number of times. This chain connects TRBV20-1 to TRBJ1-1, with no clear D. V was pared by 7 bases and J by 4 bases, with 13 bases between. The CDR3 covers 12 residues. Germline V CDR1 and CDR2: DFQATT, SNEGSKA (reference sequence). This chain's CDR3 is CSGPSSGTEAFF. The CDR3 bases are TGCAGTGGCCCTAGTTCGGGCACTGAAGCTTTCTTT.

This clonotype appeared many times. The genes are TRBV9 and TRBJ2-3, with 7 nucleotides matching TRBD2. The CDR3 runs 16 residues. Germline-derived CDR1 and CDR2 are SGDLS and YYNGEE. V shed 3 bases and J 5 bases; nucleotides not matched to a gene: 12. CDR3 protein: CASSGRSGWGGDTQYF. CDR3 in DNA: TGTGCCAGCAGCGGACGTAGCGGGTGGGGGGGAGATACGCAGTATTTT.

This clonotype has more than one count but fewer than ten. Here the CDR3 reads CSARDLFGSYNEQFF. For the CDR3, the DNA is TGCAGTGCTAGAGACCTTTTCGGCTCCTACAATGAGCAGTTCTTC. The chain joins TRBV20-1 to TRBJ2-1; no clear D gene. CDR1 and CDR2 from the germline V gene are DFQATT and SNEGSKA (reference sequence). The CDR3 is 15 residues long. Trimming stripped 0 bases from V and 0 bases from J, with 9 bases between.

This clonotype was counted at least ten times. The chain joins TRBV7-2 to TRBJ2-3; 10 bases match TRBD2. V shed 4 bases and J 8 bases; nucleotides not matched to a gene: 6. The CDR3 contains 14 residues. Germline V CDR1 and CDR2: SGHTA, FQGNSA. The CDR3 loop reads CASSYSGRAGTQYF. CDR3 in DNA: TGTGCCAGCAGCTACAGCGGGAGGGCCGGTACGCAGTATTTT.

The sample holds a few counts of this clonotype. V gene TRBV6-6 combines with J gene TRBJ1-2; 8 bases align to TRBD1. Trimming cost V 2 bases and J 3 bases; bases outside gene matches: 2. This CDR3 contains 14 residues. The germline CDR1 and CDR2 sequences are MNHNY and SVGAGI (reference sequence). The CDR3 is CASSYQGADYGYTF. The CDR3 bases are TGTGCCAGCAGTTACCAGGGGGCCGACTATGGCTACACCTTC.

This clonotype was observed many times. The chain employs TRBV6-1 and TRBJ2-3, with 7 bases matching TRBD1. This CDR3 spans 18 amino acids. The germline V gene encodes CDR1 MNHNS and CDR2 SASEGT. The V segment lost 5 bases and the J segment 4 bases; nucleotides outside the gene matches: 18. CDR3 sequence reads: CASSPKGTTGQIADTQYF. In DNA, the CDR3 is TGTGCCAGCAGTCCGAAAGGGACCACGGGACAGATAGCAGATACGCAGTATTTT.

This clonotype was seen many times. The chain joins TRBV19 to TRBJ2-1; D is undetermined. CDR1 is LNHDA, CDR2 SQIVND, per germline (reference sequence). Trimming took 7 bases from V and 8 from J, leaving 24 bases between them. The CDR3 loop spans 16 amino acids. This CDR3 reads CASTMTLVGIVDEQFF. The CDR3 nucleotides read TGTGCCAGTACCATGACCCTTGTGGGTATTGTCGATGAGCAGTTCTTC. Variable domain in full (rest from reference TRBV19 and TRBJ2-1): DGGITQSPKYLFRKEGQNVTLSCEQNLNHDAMYWYRQDPGQGLRLIYYSQIVNDFQKGDIAEGYSVSREKKESFPLTVTSAQKNPTAFYLCASTMTLVGIVDEQFFGPGTRLTVL.

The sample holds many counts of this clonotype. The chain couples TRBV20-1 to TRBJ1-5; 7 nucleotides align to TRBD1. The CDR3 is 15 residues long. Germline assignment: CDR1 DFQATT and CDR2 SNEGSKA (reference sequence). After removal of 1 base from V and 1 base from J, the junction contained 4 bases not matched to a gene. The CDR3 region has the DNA TGCAGTGCTAGAGGGCCAGGGGGAAGCAATCAGCCCCAGCATTTT. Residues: CSARGPGGSNQPQHF.

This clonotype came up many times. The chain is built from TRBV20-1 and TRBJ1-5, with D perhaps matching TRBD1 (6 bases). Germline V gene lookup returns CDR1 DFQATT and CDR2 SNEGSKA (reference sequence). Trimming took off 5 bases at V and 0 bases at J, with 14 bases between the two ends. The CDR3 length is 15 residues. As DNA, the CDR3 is TGCAGTGCTCGCGGGACGGGACATAGCAATCAGCCCCAGCATTTT. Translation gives CSARGTGHSNQPQHF.

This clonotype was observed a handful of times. This CDR3 is CASSLSHWGRAHTGELFF. The CDR3 DNA reads TGTGCCAGCAGTTTGTCCCACTGGGGCAGGGCACACACCGGGGAGCTGTTTTTT. The chain joins TRBV12-3 or TRBV12-4 to TRBJ2-2; D might be TRBD1 (5 bases). V lost 3 bases, J lost 3 bases, and 20 bases lay in between. The CDR3 totals 18 residues.

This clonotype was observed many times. The CDR3 loop reads CATQTDRGDTEAFF. In DNA, the CDR3 is TGTGCCACCCAGACGGACAGGGGGGACACTGAAGCTTTCTTT. The chain uses TRBV10-3 and TRBJ1-1; 10 nucleotides match TRBD1. CDR1 is ENHRY, CDR2 SYGVKD, per germline. Germline trimming cut 10 bases from V and 3 bases from J; bases unmatched to any gene: 8. The CDR3 is 14 amino acids.

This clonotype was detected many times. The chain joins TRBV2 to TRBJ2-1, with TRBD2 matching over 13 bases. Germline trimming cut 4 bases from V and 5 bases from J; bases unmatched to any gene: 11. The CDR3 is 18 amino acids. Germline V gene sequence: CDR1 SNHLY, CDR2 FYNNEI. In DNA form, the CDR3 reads TGTGCCAGCAGTGGCACTAGCGGGAGGGCCTTATGGGACAATGAGCAGTTCTTC. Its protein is CASSGTSGRALWDNEQFF.

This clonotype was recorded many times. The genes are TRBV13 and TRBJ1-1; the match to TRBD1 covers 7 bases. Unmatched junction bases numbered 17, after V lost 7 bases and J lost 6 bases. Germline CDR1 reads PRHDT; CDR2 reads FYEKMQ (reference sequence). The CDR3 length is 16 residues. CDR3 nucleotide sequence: TGTGCCAGCACTCAACGGACAGGCGCCGATATGGCTGAAGCTTTCTTT. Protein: CASTQRTGADMAEAFF.

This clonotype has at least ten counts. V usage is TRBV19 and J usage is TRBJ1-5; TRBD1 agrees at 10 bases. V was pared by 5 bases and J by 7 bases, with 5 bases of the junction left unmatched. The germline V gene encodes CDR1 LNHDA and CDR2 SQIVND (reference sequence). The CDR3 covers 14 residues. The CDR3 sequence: CASSEGQGNQPQHF. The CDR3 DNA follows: TGTGCCAGTAGTGAGGGACAGGGGAACCAGCCCCAGCATTTT.

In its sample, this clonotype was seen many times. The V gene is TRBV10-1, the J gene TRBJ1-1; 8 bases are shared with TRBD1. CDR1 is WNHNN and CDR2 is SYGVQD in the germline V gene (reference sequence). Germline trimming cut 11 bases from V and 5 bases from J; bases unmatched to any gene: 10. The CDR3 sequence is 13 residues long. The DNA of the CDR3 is TGCGCCGACCCGGACAGGGAGGAGACTGAAGCTTTCTTT. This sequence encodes CADPDREETEAFF.

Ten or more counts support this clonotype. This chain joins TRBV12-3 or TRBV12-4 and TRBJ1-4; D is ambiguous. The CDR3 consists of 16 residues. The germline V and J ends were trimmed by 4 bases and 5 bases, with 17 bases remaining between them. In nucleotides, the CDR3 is TGTGCCAGCAGTTGGGAGTCCTCGAAGCTCAATGAAAAACTGTTTTTT. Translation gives CASSWESSKLNEKLFF.